The 27 T cell receptor beta chains given below trace back to one sample, sequenced in a study of blood T cell repertoires in COVID-19. This table comes from immunoSEQ multiplex PCR, and its TCRdb copy is limited to in-frame clones, with some not included. The sample includes roughly 300,000 clones, over 75% of them seen just once. Sequencing was carried out using peripheral blood. Receptors were obtained from a woman aged 45-65 years who had recovered from COVID-19.

Concerning this clone itself: A read error may produce the germline difference seen at one junction end. The CDR3 sequence is CASSYSQGSLHF. As DNA, the CDR3 is TGTGCCAGCAGTTACTCTCAGGGGAGTTTACACTTC. The V and J genes are TRBV6-5 and TRBJ2-7; D is possibly TRBD1 (6 bases). Germline V CDR1 and CDR2: MNHEY, SVGAGI. The CDR3 has 12 residues.

The gene calls are TRBV5-6 and TRBJ2-7; 9 positions agree with TRBD2. In germline, CDR1 is SGHDT, CDR2 YYEEEE. The CDR3 has 17 amino acids. With V trimmed by 4 bases and J by 0 bases, 11 bases remained unmatched. CDR3 nucleotide sequence: TGTGCCAGCAGCCAACTACAGACTAGCGGATCCTCCTACGAGCAGTACTTC. It encodes CASSQLQTSGSSYEQYF.

The chain combines TRBV6-5 with TRBJ2-7, with no clear D. The CDR3 length is 12 residues. The V and J ends lost 6 bases and 5 bases respectively, with 11 bases between them. CDR1 is MNHEY, CDR2 SVGAGI, per germline. The CDR3 nucleotides read TGTGCCAGCAGAAGAGGTATCGACGAGCAGTACTTC. Its translation: CASRRGIDEQYF.

This chain's CDR3 is CASRVTGTVYNEQFF. CDR3 sequence (DNA): TGTGCCAGCAGAGTTACTGGGACAGTGTACAATGAGCAGTTCTTC. This rearrangement joins TRBV14 to TRBJ2-1; 7 bases fit TRBD1. Losses at the gene ends were 6 bases for V and 4 bases for J; bases not matched to a gene: 9. The CDR3 contains 15 residues. The germline gives CDR1 SGHDN, CDR2 FVKESK.

This clone has a single count. A much larger clone differs by one base, so this may be a read error. The sample has other DNA sequences that encode this CDR3 too. V and J are TRBV7-2 and TRBJ1-5; no clear D. V lost 1 base and J lost 5, with 6 bases in between. Germline V gene data show CDR1 as SGHTA and CDR2 as FQGNSA. The CDR3 length is 13 residues. The CDR3 loop reads CASSLGRDQPQHF. The CDR3 nucleotides are TGTGCCAGCAGCTTAGGGAGGGATCAGCCCCAGCATTTT. The full variable domain, with the rest looked up from reference TRBV7-2 and TRBJ1-5, is GAGVSQSPSNKVTEKGKDVELRCDPISGHTALYWYRQSLGQGLEFLIYFQGNSAPDKSGLPSDRFSAERTGGSVSTLTIQRTQQEDSAVYLCASSLGRDQPQHFGDGTRLSIL.

This chain links TRBV28 with TRBJ1-2; 7 nucleotides line up with TRBD1. The germline V gene encodes CDR1 MDHEN and CDR2 SYDVKM. The CDR3 length is 14 residues. Unmatched junction bases numbered 8, after V lost 5 bases and J lost 5 bases. The CDR3 sequence: CASSRTTGKYGYTF. CDR3 nucleotides: TGTGCCAGCAGTAGGACGACAGGGAAATATGGCTACACCTTC.

V is TRBV10-3 and J is TRBJ1-1, with D unresolved. This CDR3 has 13 amino acids. Trimming shortened V by 7 bases and J by 4 bases, and 13 bases separated the two germline ends. Germline lookup yields CDR1 ENHRY and CDR2 SYGVKD. The CDR3 nucleotides are TGTGCCATCACGGGGTCCGCGGGCACTGAAGCTTTCTTT. This translates into CAITGSAGTEAFF.

Here the CDR3 reads CASTSPGFTGELFF. In DNA, the CDR3 is TGTGCCAGCACCTCCCCGGGATTCACCGGGGAGCTGTTTTTT. The rearrangement links TRBV7-9 to TRBJ2-2; tentative D call: TRBD2 (5 bases). This CDR3 is 14 amino acids long. V lost 7 bases, J lost 4 bases, and 13 bases lay in between. Germline CDR1 SEHNR, CDR2 FQNEAQ (reference sequence).

The V call is TRBV7-9, the J call TRBJ1-4; D possibly corresponds to TRBD1 (6 bases). V was cut by 5 bases and J by 7 bases, with 17 bases left in between. Germline CDR1 reads SEHNR; CDR2 reads FQNEAQ (reference sequence). The CDR3 totals 15 residues. Written as DNA, the CDR3 is TGTGCCAGCAGCAACAACAGGGAGATAGGTGAAAAACTGTTTTTT. This translates into CASSNNREIGEKLFF.

V usage is TRBV7-9 and J usage is TRBJ1-1, with D possibly TRBD1 on 5 matching bases. Germline V gene data show CDR1 as SEHNR and CDR2 as FQNEAQ (reference sequence). Trimming removed 4 bases at V and 4 bases at J, with 7 bases between. This CDR3 contains 12 residues. CDR3 in DNA: TGTGCCAGCAGCTGGCAGGGCACTGAAGCTTTCTTT. Translating gives CASSWQGTEAFF.

V usage is TRBV6-5 and J usage is TRBJ2-1; D is possibly TRBD2 (5 bases). Germline CDR1 is MNHEY and CDR2 is SVGAGI. CDR3 length: 14 amino acids. Trimming took 8 bases from V and 3 from J, leaving 14 bases between them. The CDR3 DNA reads TGTGCCAGCCGACGGTGGGAGCTCTACAATGAGCAGTTCTTC. It is translated as CASRRWELYNEQFF.

The chain carries TRBV28 and TRBJ2-7, with 9 bases matching TRBD1. The J segment lost 5 bases and the V segment lost 7 bases, leaving 12 bases of the junction unmatched. In germline, CDR1 is MDHEN, CDR2 SYDVKM. The CDR3 loop spans 15 amino acids. The CDR3 DNA is TGTGCCAGCATCGAACAGGGGGCCCGTAGCGACGAGCAGTACTTC. It translates to CASIEQGARSDEQYF.

This chain joins TRBV7-9 and TRBJ2-1; tentative D call: TRBD1 (5 bases). The CDR3 sequence is 12 residues long. Trimming stripped 2 bases from V and 9 bases from J, with 8 bases between. Per the germline V gene, CDR1 is SEHNR and CDR2 is FQNEAQ (reference sequence). CDR3 nucleotide sequence: TGTGCCAGCAGCTTACAGGGAACTGAGCAGTTCTTC. Translating gives CASSLQGTEQFF.

The rearrangement joins TRBV6-1 to TRBJ2-3; D perhaps matches TRBD1 (5 bases). The CDR3 covers 15 residues. V was cut by 2 bases and J by 1 base, with 10 bases left in between. Germline V CDR1 and CDR2: MNHNS, SASEGT. The DNA of the CDR3 is TGTGCCAGCAGTGAAATGACAGCTGGCACAGATACGCAGTATTTT. The encoded protein is CASSEMTAGTDTQYF.

The chain uses TRBV28 and TRBJ1-6, with 7 positions matching TRBD1. V lost 6 bases and J lost 4; bases outside the gene matches: 12. In germline, CDR1 is MDHEN, CDR2 SYDVKM. The CDR3 sequence is 17 residues long. CDR3 loop: CASSRFGTALYNSPLHF. CDR3 nucleotide sequence: TGTGCCAGCAGCCGGTTCGGGACAGCACTTTATAATTCACCCCTCCACTTT.

The chain recombines TRBV29-1 with TRBJ1-1; D remains unclear. The CDR3 is 12 amino acids. The germline V gene has CDR1 SQVTM and CDR2 ANQGSEA. The ends were cut back, 6 bases at V and 3 bases at J, with 11 bases in the middle. The CDR3 sequence is CSVRDGDTEAFF. Here the CDR3 DNA reads TGCAGCGTGAGAGACGGAGACACTGAAGCTTTCTTT.

The V gene is TRBV5-4, the J gene TRBJ2-1, with TRBD2 matching 13 bases. The CDR3 contains 16 residues. V lost 4 bases and J lost 10; bases outside the gene matches: 11. The germline CDR1 and CDR2 sequences are SGHNT and YYREEE (reference sequence). CDR3 coding DNA: TGTGCCAGCAGCCAACCCGGACTAGCGGGAGTCCAGGAGCAGTTCTTC. Protein: CASSQPGLAGVQEQFF.

This chain uses TRBV19 with TRBJ1-1, with 7 bases that match TRBD1. Germline V lookup: CDR1 LNHDA, CDR2 SQIVND (reference sequence). V shed 6 bases and J 2 bases; nucleotides not matched to a gene: 6. This CDR3 is 14 amino acids long. The CDR3: CASSAGTDNTEAFF. The CDR3 nucleotides read TGTGCCAGTAGCGCCGGGACAGACAACACTGAAGCTTTCTTT. The full variable domain, rest sourced from reference TRBV19 and TRBJ1-1, is DGGITQSPKYLFRKEGQNVTLSCEQNLNHDAMYWYRQDPGQGLRLIYYSQIVNDFQKGDIAEGYSVSREKKESFPLTVTSAQKNPTAFYLCASSAGTDNTEAFFGQGTRLTVV.

The CDR3 loop is CASSLQPYEQYF. The DNA of the CDR3 is TGTGCCAGCAGTTTACAGCCCTACGAGCAGTACTTC. The chain employs TRBV2 and TRBJ2-7; D remains ambiguous. From germline, CDR1 is SNHLY and CDR2 FYNNEI. Trimming left V 5 bases short and J 2 bases short, with 7 bases between. The CDR3 consists of 12 residues.

This CDR3 is CSALVVQGETQYF. DNA for the CDR3: TGCAGCGCCCTAGTGGTCCAGGGAGAGACCCAGTACTTC. The genes are TRBV29-1 and TRBJ2-5, with D maybe TRBD1 (5 bases). This CDR3 spans 13 amino acids. Deletions cut 7 bases from V and 4 bases from J, with 16 bases between. Germline V lookup: CDR1 SQVTM, CDR2 ANQGSEA.

V is TRBV6-5 and J is TRBJ2-7; 8 bases match TRBD1. The CDR3 is made up of 14 amino acids. The germline V gene encodes CDR1 MNHEY and CDR2 SVGAGI. The junction had 5 bases not matched to a gene; V was cut back by 5 bases and J by 2 bases. For the CDR3, the DNA is TGTGCCAGCAGTAGGGACAGGATGACCTACGAGCAGTACTTC. Translating gives CASSRDRMTYEQYF.

The CDR3 protein is CASSLFPGGAFF. CDR3 in DNA: TGTGCCAGCAGCTTATTCCCAGGGGGTGCTTTCTTT. The V gene is TRBV7-2, the J gene TRBJ1-1, with TRBD1 matching 7 bases. There are 12 residues in the CDR3. Germline lookup yields CDR1 SGHTA and CDR2 FQGNSA. V dropped 2 bases and J dropped 11; count of bases not matched to a gene: 5.

The chain carries TRBV7-2 and TRBJ1-2; D is unclear. The ends were cut back, 2 bases at V and 5 bases at J, with 3 bases in the middle. The V gene's germline CDR1 is SGHTA and CDR2 FQGNSA. The CDR3 sequence is 11 residues long. CDR3 sequence: CASSLSYGYTF. Written as DNA, the CDR3 is TGTGCCAGCAGCTTATCGTATGGCTACACCTTC.

For this clone: The junction does not match germline at one end; this may be a read error. V gene TRBV7-7 combines with J gene TRBJ2-5; TRBD2 matches at 15 bases. Germline V gene data show CDR1 as SSHAT and CDR2 as FNYEAQ (reference sequence). CDR3 length: 18 residues. The CDR3 sequence is CASSTQPGLAGGQETQYF. The CDR3 DNA sequence: TGTGCTAGCAGCACCCAACCGGGACTAGCGGGAGGCCAAGAGACCCAGTACTTC.

The gene calls are TRBV20-1 and TRBJ2-7, with D maybe TRBD2 (6 bases). From germline, CDR1 is DFQATT and CDR2 SNEGSKA (reference sequence). The ends were cut back, 3 bases at V and 9 bases at J, with 12 bases in the middle. The CDR3 consists of 11 residues. The CDR3: CSASGGPGQYF. In nucleotides, the CDR3 is TGCAGTGCTAGCGGGGGTCCCGGGCAGTACTTC.

The chain carries TRBV5-1 and TRBJ2-3, with no clear D. CDR1 is SGHRS, CDR2 YFSETQ, per germline. Trimming removed 4 bases at V and 2 bases at J, with 11 bases between. This CDR3 has 14 residues. The DNA for the CDR3 is TGCGCCAGCAGCCCCTACTACTACACAGATACGCAGTATTTT. Amino acid sequence: CASSPYYYTDTQYF. Looking up the rest from reference TRBV5-1 and TRBJ2-3 gives the full variable domain: KAGVTQTPRYLIKTRGQQVTLSCSPISGHRSVSWYQQTPGQGLQFLFEYFSETQRNKGNFPGRFSGRQFSNSRSEMNVSTLELGDSALYLCASSPYYYTDTQYFGPGTRLTVL.

The chain combines TRBV19 with TRBJ1-5; perhaps TRBD1 as D (6 bases). CDR1 and CDR2 from the germline V gene are LNHDA and SQIVND (reference sequence). Trimming took 7 bases from V and 5 from J, leaving 15 bases between them. The CDR3 length is 14 residues. As DNA, the CDR3 is TGTGCCAGTACCGAGGACAGAGAGTATCAGCCCCAGCATTTT. Protein: CASTEDREYQPQHF.